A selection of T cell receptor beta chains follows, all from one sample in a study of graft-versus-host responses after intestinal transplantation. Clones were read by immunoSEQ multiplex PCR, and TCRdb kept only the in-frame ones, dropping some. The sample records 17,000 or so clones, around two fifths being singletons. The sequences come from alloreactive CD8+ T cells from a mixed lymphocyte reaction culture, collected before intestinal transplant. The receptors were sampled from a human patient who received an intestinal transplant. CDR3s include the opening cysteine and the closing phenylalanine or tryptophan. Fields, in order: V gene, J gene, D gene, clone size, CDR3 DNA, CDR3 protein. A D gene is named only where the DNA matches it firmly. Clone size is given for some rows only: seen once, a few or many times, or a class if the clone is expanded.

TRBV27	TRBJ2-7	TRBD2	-	TGTGCCAGCAGTTTAGACACTAGCGGCAGAGGATCGGTCCCCTACGAGCAGTACTTC	CASSLDTSGRGSVPYEQYF
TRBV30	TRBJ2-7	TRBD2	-	TGTGCCTTGACCTGGGGGGGGGATTTCGAGCAGTACTTC	CALTWGGDFEQYF
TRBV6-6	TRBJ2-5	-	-	TGTGCCAGCAGTTACTCTGACTACCTTCAAGAGACCCAGTACTTC	CASSYSDYLQETQYF
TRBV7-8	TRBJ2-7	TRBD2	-	TGTGCCAGCAGCTTACCCGGTAGCGGGACACGATACGAGCAGTACTTC	CASSLPGSGTRYEQYF
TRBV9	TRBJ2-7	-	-	TGTGCCAGCAGCGTAGGGCCAGAATACTACGAGCAGTACTTC	CASSVGPEYYEQYF
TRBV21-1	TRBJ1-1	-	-	TGTGCCAGCAGCAAAGACGGCAGTTGGGAAAGCACTGAAGCTTTCTTT	CASSKDGSWESTEAFF
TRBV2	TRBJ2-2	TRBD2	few	TGTGCCAGCAGCCCCGGGATAGCGGGAGGGCCGGGCACCGGGGAGCTGTTTTTT	CASSPGIAGGPGTGELFF
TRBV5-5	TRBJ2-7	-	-	TGTGCCAGCAGCTACTACTACGAGCAGTACTTC	CASSYYYEQYF
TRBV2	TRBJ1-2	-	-	TGTGCCAGCTTTGGCTACACCTTC	CASFGYTF
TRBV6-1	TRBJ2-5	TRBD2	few	TGTGCCAGCAGTGAAGATTCTGGGACTAGCGGGAGAGAGACCCAGTACTTC	CASSEDSGTSGRETQYF
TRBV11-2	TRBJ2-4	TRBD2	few	TGTGCCAGCAGCCGGCTGGCGGGAGGGCCTGTGAACATTCAGTACTTC	CASSRLAGGPVNIQYF
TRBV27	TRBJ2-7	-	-	TGTGCCAGCAGTTTATCGGTGTCCCTCGAGCAGTACTTC	CASSLSVSLEQYF
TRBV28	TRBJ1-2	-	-	TGTGCCAGCAGTTTGGGCCTCGGCCTAGCTAACTATGGCTACACCTTC	CASSLGLGLANYGYTF
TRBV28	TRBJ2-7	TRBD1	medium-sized	TGTGCCAGCAGTTTATTCGGGACAGGGATCTACGAGCAGTACTTC	CASSLFGTGIYEQYF
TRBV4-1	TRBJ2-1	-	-	TGCGCCAGCAGCCAAGTGCAGGTCCCCTGGAATGAGCAGTTCTTC	CASSQVQVPWNEQFF
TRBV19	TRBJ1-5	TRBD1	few	TGTGCCAGTCCGCAAAAGAAGTGGACAGGGGTTAATCAGCCCCAGCATTTT	CASPQKKWTGVNQPQHF
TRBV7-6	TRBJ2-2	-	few	TGTGCCAGCAGTCCCCTTCAGGGTTACACCGGGGAGCTGTTTTTT	CASSPLQGYTGELFF
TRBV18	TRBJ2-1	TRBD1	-	TGTGCCAGCTCACGGGACAGGGGCGTCCATGAGCAGTTCTTC	CASSRDRGVHEQFF
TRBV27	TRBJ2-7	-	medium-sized	TGTGCCAGCAGTAGCCTTTGGTTGGGGTCTTCTCGCGAGCAGTACTTC	CASSSLWLGSSREQYF
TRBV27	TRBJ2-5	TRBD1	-	TGTGCCAGCAGTCCCCGGGACAGGGATTTCGAGACCCAGTACTTC	CASSPRDRDFETQYF
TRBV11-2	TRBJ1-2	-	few	TGTGCCAGCAGCTTATGGCCCGGCTCGGGGTCTGGCTACACCTTC	CASSLWPGSGSGYTF
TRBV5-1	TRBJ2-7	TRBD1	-	TGCGCCAGCAGCTACAGGGGACAGAGCTCCTACGAGCAGTACTTC	CASSYRGQSSYEQYF
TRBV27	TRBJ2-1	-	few	TGTGCCAGCACCTGGACCCACGGGCATGAGCAGTTCTTC	CASTWTHGHEQFF
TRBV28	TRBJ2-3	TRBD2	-	TGTGCCAGCAGTTTCCCCCTAGCGGGAGGGCCAGATACGCAGTATTTT	CASSFPLAGGPDTQYF
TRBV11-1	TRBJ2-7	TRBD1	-	TGTGCCAGCAGCCCGGACAGGGGCATATACTACGAGCAGTACTTC	CASSPDRGIYYEQYF
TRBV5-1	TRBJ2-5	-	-	TGCGCCAGCAGCTTGGTCGGGGAGACCCAGTACTTC	CASSLVGETQYF
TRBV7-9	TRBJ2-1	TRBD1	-	TGTGCCAGCAGCTTAACGCGACAGGGGGTCTTC	CASSLTRQGVF
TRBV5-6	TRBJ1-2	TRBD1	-	TGCGCCAGCAGCCACCGGGACAGGGATAACTATGGCTACACCTTC	CASSHRDRDNYGYTF
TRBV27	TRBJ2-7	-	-	TGTGCCAGCAGTTTAGGGAGCCCCTACGAGCAGTACTTC	CASSLGSPYEQYF